The sequence of this T cell receptor beta chain was determined in a study of monozygotic twins with inflammatory bowel disease. Study-level findings and limits: Evidence did not back any single strong signal or clonotype linked to IBD.

The CDR3 contains 17 residues. As concerns this clonotype: The antigen is undetermined.

Used for each TCR library was 3500 ng of total RNA. TCRdb re-called the 5' RACE reads; every CDR3 protein appears as one record, without DNA. The sample has 150,000 or so distinct CDR3 sequences, and its top ten clones hold 1.2%. Sampling involved one blood draw (about 2.3 ml) for every donor. Investigators extracted total RNA from whole blood and did not sort T cells. The gene calls are TRBV12-3 or TRBV12-4 and TRBJ2-1. Sequencing was performed on blood. This TCR came from a human donor with ulcerative colitis or Crohn's disease, or a healthy co-twin of an affected twin (not recorded which). CDR3 amino acids: CASNIRGDFLGANEQFF.